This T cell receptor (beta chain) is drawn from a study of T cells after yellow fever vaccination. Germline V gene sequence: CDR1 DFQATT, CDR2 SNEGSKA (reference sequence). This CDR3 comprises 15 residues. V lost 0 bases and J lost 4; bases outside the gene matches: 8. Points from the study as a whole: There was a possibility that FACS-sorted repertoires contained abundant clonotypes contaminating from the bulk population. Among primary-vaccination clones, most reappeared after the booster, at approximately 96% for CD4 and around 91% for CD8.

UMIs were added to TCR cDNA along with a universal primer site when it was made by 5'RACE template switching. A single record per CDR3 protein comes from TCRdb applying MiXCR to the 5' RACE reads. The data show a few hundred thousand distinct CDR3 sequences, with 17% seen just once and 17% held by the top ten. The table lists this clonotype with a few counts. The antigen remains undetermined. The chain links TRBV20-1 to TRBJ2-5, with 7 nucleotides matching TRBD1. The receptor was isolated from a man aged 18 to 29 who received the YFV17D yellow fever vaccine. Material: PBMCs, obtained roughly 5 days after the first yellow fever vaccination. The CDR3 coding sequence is TGCAGTGCTAGAGACCCAGGGACAGCCGGAGAGACCCAGTACTTC. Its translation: CSARDPGTAGETQYF.